One and the same sample provided the 8 T cell receptor beta chains below, sequenced in a study of blood T cell repertoires in COVID-19. Clones were sequenced by immunoSEQ multiplex PCR, and TCRdb holds only the in-frame ones, with some missing. This sample has 150,000 to 200,000 clones; 80% to 90% occur once, and the top ten carry 10% to 11%. The specimen sequenced was peripheral blood. The source is a woman between 55 and 75 years old with COVID-19, enrolled during active disease.

As DNA, the CDR3 is TGTGCCAGCAGCTCCGGAGGGCAAGAGACCCAGTACTTC. This translates into CASSSGGQETQYF. The chain carries TRBV5-6 and TRBJ2-5, with a tentative D call TRBD2 (6 bases). CDR1 is SGHDT, CDR2 YYEEEE, per germline. The CDR3 extends over 13 amino acids. V gave up 3 bases and J gave up 2 bases, with 8 bases separating them. The full variable domain, in which reference TRBV5-6 and TRBJ2-5 provide the parts outside the CDR3, is DAGVTQSPTHLIKTRGQQVTLRCSPKSGHDTVSWYQQALGQGPQFIFQYYEEEERQRGNFPDRFSGHQFPNYSSELNVNALLLGDSALYLCASSSGGQETQYFGPGTRLLVL.

The V and J genes are TRBV11-3 and TRBJ2-1; 9 bases match TRBD2. Germline CDR1 SGHNT, CDR2 YENEEA. This CDR3 is built from 15 residues. J lost 9 bases, V lost 3 bases, and 9 bases had no gene match. Written as DNA, the CDR3 is TGTGCCAGCAGCTTGGGGGCGGGAGGGCCGTTTGAGCAGTTCTTC. It is translated as CASSLGAGGPFEQFF.

This rearrangement joins TRBV19 to TRBJ2-2; 8 bases agree with TRBD1. Per the germline V gene, CDR1 is LNHDA and CDR2 is SQIVND (reference sequence). V lost 1 base and J lost 3; bases outside the gene matches: 4. The CDR3 extends over 16 amino acids. The CDR3 DNA follows: TGTGCCAGTAGTATAGGTGAACAGGGGGACACCGGGGAGCTGTTTTTT. Its protein product is CASSIGEQGDTGELFF.

The rearrangement links TRBV5-1 to TRBJ2-5; 11 nucleotides line up with TRBD2. The length of the CDR3 is 18 residues. Germline CDR1 SGHRS, CDR2 YFSETQ. V dropped 0 bases and J dropped 5; count of bases not matched to a gene: 12. Written as DNA, the CDR3 is TGCGCCAGCAGCTTGGGGACTAGCGGGTTGATCCTTGGGGAGACCCAGTACTTC. Its protein is CASSLGTSGLILGETQYF. Supplemented by reference TRBV5-1 and TRBJ2-5, the full variable domain reads KAGVTQTPRYLIKTRGQQVTLSCSPISGHRSVSWYQQTPGQGLQFLFEYFSETQRNKGNFPGRFSGRQFSNSRSEMNVSTLELGDSALYLCASSLGTSGLILGETQYFGPGTRLLVL.

The J gene is TRBJ1-2, the V gene TRBV19; D call uncertain. V was clipped by 3 bases and J by 7 bases, with 21 bases between them. The CDR3 sequence is 16 residues long. The germline V gene encodes CDR1 LNHDA and CDR2 SQIVND (reference sequence). CDR3 in amino acids: CASSIYRTGVKSGYTF. The DNA for the CDR3 is TGTGCCAGTAGTATCTACCGGACTGGGGTGAAGAGTGGCTACACCTTC.

The genes are TRBV6-4 and TRBJ2-1; 7 bases align to TRBD2. V shed 2 bases, J shed 4 bases, and the junction held 8 bases outside the gene matches. The CDR3 covers 16 residues. Germline CDR1 is MRHNA and CDR2 is SNTAGT. The CDR3 DNA is TGTGCCAGCAGTGACGGGGGGGACGGGATATACAATGAGCAGTTCTTC. This translates into CASSDGGDGIYNEQFF.

CDR3 sequence (DNA): TGTGCCAGCAGCTTACCTCAGGGGGTCGGCACTGAAGCTTTCTTT. Translation: CASSLPQGVGTEAFF. J is TRBJ1-1 and V is TRBV7-2; 7 bases line up with TRBD1. V lost 2 bases to trimming and J lost 4 bases; unmatched junction nucleotides: 7. The CDR3 spans 15 residues. The V gene's germline CDR1 is SGHTA and CDR2 FQGNSA.

V usage is TRBV9 and J usage is TRBJ2-1; D is undetermined. Trimming removed 5 bases from V and 0 bases from J, with 12 bases in between. The CDR3 loop spans 15 amino acids. Germline CDR1 is SGDLS and CDR2 is YYNGEE. The CDR3 sequence is CASRPSGGSYNEQFF. DNA of the CDR3: TGTGCCAGCAGGCCCTCTGGCGGCTCCTACAATGAGCAGTTCTTC.